Sequencing of this TCR beta chain was carried out in a study of identical twins. This clonotype was observed a few times. With 6 bases removed from V and 0 bases from J, the gap between germline ends came to 8 bases. The CDR3 totals 13 residues. The germline V gene has CDR1 KGHSH and CDR2 LQKENI. TCRdb redid the calling of the 5' RACE reads with MiXCR, one entry per CDR3 protein. The sample records around 220,000 distinct CDR3 sequences, roughly an eighth being singletons. This sequence was found in a woman aged 18-30 years in good health. The chain joins TRBV18 to TRBJ1-1; D gene unclear. Sequencing was performed on memory (CD45RO+) T cells sorted from blood. CDR3 residues: CASSGEMNTEAFF. DNA for the CDR3: TGTGCCAGCTCCGGAGAGATGAACACTGAAGCTTTCTTT.